This T cell receptor beta chain is drawn from a study of blood T cell repertoires in COVID-19. Study-level information: Acute and convalescent COVID-19 samples came from the United States, Italy and Spain. PBMCs, B-cell-depleted T cells, or T cells provided the cDNA or gDNA that made up the material.

Germline values: CDR1 MGHRA, CDR2 YSYEKL. Trimming shortened V by 1 base and J by 0 bases, and 15 bases separated the two germline ends. The CDR3 has 17 residues. As originally analysed: Amplifying reference gene primers gave estimates of nucleated cell counts. Sequencing was performed with immunoSEQ multiplex PCR; in TCRdb, only in-frame clones are kept and a portion is missing. V and J calls and clone size follow that table, whereas D and trimming were derived from the DNA. The sample holds 65,000 to 90,000 clones, roughly 82% seen once. The origin of this receptor is a man aged 55 to 70 with acute or convalescent COVID-19. The genes are TRBV4-1 and TRBJ1-2; D remains ambiguous. The specimen was peripheral blood. CDR3 sequence: CASSQGLIRVANYGYTF. Written as DNA, the CDR3 is TGCGCCAGCAGCCAAGGTCTGATCCGGGTAGCTAACTATGGCTACACCTTC.